This T cell receptor beta chain was captured by sequencing in a study of T cell responses to AZD1222 COVID-19 vaccine. Assay used: immunoSEQ multiplex PCR; TCRdb lists only in-frame clones, some missing. The sample has 100,000 or so clones, less than 90% seen once. The TCR sequence derives from an adult in good health. The source was peripheral blood, collected on day 0 of AZD1222 vaccination.

The DNA for the CDR3 is TGTGCCAGCAGCCCTACGGAGACTAACAATGAGCAGTTCTTC. As protein: CASSPTETNNEQFF. The chain uses TRBV7-2 and TRBJ2-1; D is perhaps TRBD2 (5 bases). Germline V lookup: CDR1 SGHTA, CDR2 FQGNSA. This CDR3 has 14 amino acids. Trimming took 5 bases from V and 5 from J, leaving 13 bases between them.